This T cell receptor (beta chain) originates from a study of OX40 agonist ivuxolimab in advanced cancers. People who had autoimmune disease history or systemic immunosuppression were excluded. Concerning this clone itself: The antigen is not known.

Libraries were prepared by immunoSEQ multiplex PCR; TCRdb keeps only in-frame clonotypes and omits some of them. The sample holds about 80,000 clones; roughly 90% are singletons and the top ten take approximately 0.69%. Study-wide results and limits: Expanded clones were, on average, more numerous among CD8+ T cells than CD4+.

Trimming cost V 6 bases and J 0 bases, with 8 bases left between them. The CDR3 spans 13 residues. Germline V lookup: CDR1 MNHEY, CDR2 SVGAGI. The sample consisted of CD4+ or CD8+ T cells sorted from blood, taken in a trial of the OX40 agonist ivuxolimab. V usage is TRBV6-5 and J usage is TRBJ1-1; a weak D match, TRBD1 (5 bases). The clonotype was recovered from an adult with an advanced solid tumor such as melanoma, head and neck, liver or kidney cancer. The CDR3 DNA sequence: TGTGCCAGCAGGTGGACACTGAACACTGAAGCTTTCTTT. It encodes CASRWTLNTEAFF.